The subject of this entry is one TCR beta chain. Its antigen is not identified. This specimen belongs to a study of response to subunit inactivated influenza vaccine. Broader study findings: It was suggested by the authors that few new T cells are recruited by each seasonal influenza vaccination.

TCRdb reprocessed the RT-PCR reads with MiXCR, giving one entry per CDR3 protein. Of hundreds of thousands of distinct CDR3 sequences in the sample, more than 15% were seen once. The CDR3 totals 14 residues. Germline loops: CDR1 MNHEY, CDR2 SVGEGT. V gave up 4 bases and J gave up 5 bases; unmatched junction bases: 7. The chain combines TRBV6-2 or TRBV6-3 with TRBJ2-5; TRBD1 matches at 7 bases. This clonotype was sampled from a man aged 45-65 years who received an inactivated influenza vaccine. Sample: PBMCs from blood, taken 11 to 12 days after vaccination. The CDR3 region is CASSSQTGYETQYF. The CDR3 bases are TGTGCCAGCAGTTCCCAGACAGGGTACGAGACCCAGTACTTC.